The 22 T cell receptor delta chains in this list originate from one sample, sequenced in a study of gamma-delta chains in newborns, infants, children. TCRdb reanalysed the reads via CATT. The sample includes just under 2,500 delta-chain clones, more than 7.5% seen only once; the top ten take 15% to 17%. Sequenced sample: blood. The source of these receptors is a child who was a newborn, infant or young child, either healthy, febrile or measles-vaccinated (not recorded which).

This clone was picked up a small number of times. The protein held in TCRdb is that of a much larger clone and does not match this DNA's translation at residue 14, likely because of a read error; the protein shown is translated from the DNA. The chain has TRDV2 and TRDJ3; tentative D call: TRDD3 (5 bases). The CDR3 sequence is 18 residues long. Germline CDR1 is GEAIGNYY and CDR2 is EKD. The CDR3 DNA follows: TGTGCCTGTGACACCGTACCCTCGAGCTCCTGGGACACCCAACAGATGTTTTTC. Its protein is CACDTVPSSSWDTQQMFF.

Concerning this clone: Germline and junction disagree at one end, which may indicate a read error. V gene TRDV2 combines with J gene TRDJ2; 13 bases fit TRDD3. The CDR3 runs to 13 residues. The germline CDR1 and CDR2 sequences are GEAIGNYY and EKD. CDR3 sequence: CATLGDTTAHLFF. The DNA of the CDR3 is TGTGCCACACTGGGGGATACGACAGCACACCTCTTCTTT.

V usage is TRDV2 and J usage is TRDJ3, with D perhaps TRDD3 (5 bases). The CDR3 length is 14 residues. V was trimmed by 8 bases and J by 1 base, leaving 8 bases between them. Germline values: CDR1 GEAIGNYY, CDR2 EKD. In DNA form, the CDR3 reads TGTGCCTCACTGGCTTCCTGGGACACCCGACAGATGTTTTTC. Protein: CASLASWDTRQMFF.

This clone is classed as large. Other DNA sequences of this sample code for an identical CDR3. The V call is TRDV2, the J call TRDJ3; 10 bases match TRDD3. The germline CDR1 and CDR2 sequences are GEAIGNYY and EKD. The CDR3 sequence is 17 residues long. After removal of 2 bases from V and 1 base from J, the junction contained 1 base not matched to a gene. This chain's CDR3 is CACDILGDSWDTRQMFF. CDR3 nucleotide sequence: TGTGCCTGTGACATACTGGGGGATTCCTGGGACACCCGACAGATGTTTTTC.

About this clone itself: One base away lies a much larger clone, so this may be a sequencing read error. This sample also contains other DNA sequences that code for the same CDR3. This sequence joins TRDV2 and TRDJ3; TRDD3 aligns across 7 bases. CDR1 is GEAIGNYY and CDR2 is EKD in the germline V gene. The CDR3 spans 20 residues. With V trimmed by 4 bases and J by 0 bases, 14 bases remained unmatched. CDR3 DNA sequence: TGTGCCTGTGATACCGTAGCGGGGGGATCCAGCTCCTGGGACACCCGACAGATGTTTTTC. Protein sequence: CACDTVAGGSSSWDTRQMFF.

This clone is deemed medium-sized. Different DNA sequences within this sample yield the same CDR3. This chain joins TRDV2 and TRDJ1, with TRDD3 matching over 13 bases. The V gene's germline CDR1 is GEAIGNYY and CDR2 EKD. The CDR3 length is 21 residues. The V and J ends lost 1 base and 0 bases, in that order; junction bases with no gene match: 16. The CDR3 DNA follows: TGTGCCTGTGACACGGTGCCACTACTGGGGGATACGGCTCCGTACACCGATAAACTCATCTTT. Translated: CACDTVPLLGDTAPYTDKLIF.

By proportion, this clone is medium-sized. V and J are TRDV1 and TRDJ1; 10 bases map to TRDD3. CDR3 length: 21 amino acids. CDR1 and CDR2 from the germline V gene are TSWWSYY and QGS. V shed 2 bases and J 0 bases; nucleotides not matched to a gene: 18. Here the CDR3 reads CALGEWRWGIHRGSYTDKLIF. CDR3 sequence (DNA): TGTGCTCTTGGGGAATGGAGGTGGGGGATACATAGGGGATCGTACACCGATAAACTCATCTTT.

This clone was detected only a few times. TCRdb has a much larger clone's protein, which differs at residue 12 from the translation of this DNA, likely because of a read error; what is shown is the protein translated from the DNA. CDR3 loop: CACDTVGAATAHLFF. CDR3 DNA sequence: TGTGCCTGTGACACAGTGGGGGCCGCGACAGCACACCTCTTCTTT. V usage is TRDV2 and J usage is TRDJ2; possible D gene TRDD3, 6 bases. The CDR3 spans 15 residues. Looked up from germline, CDR1 is GEAIGNYY and CDR2 is EKD.

V usage is TRDV3 and J usage is TRDJ1, with D possibly being TRDD2 (6 bases). The germline V and J ends were trimmed by 4 bases and 10 bases, with 34 bases remaining between them. There are 17 residues in the CDR3. Germline CDR1 is TVYSNPD and CDR2 is GDNSRS (reference sequence). This CDR3 is CASIPPSRGDPLKGLIF. DNA for the CDR3: TGTGCCTCCATACCTCCTTCCCGAGGGGACCCCCTAAAGGGACTCATCTTT.

This clone was observed a handful of times. Additional DNA sequences in this sample encode the identical CDR3. This chain links TRDV1 with TRDJ1; 12 bases are a match to TRDD3. The V gene end was trimmed by 4 bases and the J gene end by 8 bases; junction bases not matched to a gene: 23. This CDR3 has 20 residues. Germline values: CDR1 TSWWSYY, CDR2 QGS. CDR3 DNA: TGTGCTCTTGGGGTAGGTCTTCCCGAAAATTACTGGGGGATACAAGACAAACTCATCTTT. Amino acid sequence: CALGVGLPENYWGIQDKLIF.

This clone was recorded a few times. TCRdb's protein for this DNA is that of a much larger clone and differs from the translation at residue 5, likely a read error; the protein shown is the DNA translation. V gene TRDV2 combines with J gene TRDJ3, with a possible D match to TRDD3 (6 bases). The length of the CDR3 is 19 residues. CDR1 and CDR2 (germline): GEAIGNYY, EKD. Trimming removed 3 bases at V and 0 bases at J, with 17 bases between. The chain's CDR3 is CACDSVGDFDSWDTRQMFF. The CDR3 coding sequence is TGTGCCTGTGACTCCGTCGGGGATTTCGACTCCTGGGACACCCGACAGATGTTTTTC.

This clone has a handful of counts. This may be a read error: a much more frequent sequence differs by one nucleotide. Other DNA sequences from this sample encode an identical CDR3 as well. The V and J genes are TRDV2 and TRDJ1, with 9 bases that match TRDD3. This CDR3 has 15 residues. From germline, CDR1 is GEAIGNYY and CDR2 EKD. The CDR3 region has the DNA TGCGCCTGTGAGCTTTACTGGGGGAATACCGATAAACTCATCTTT. It codes for CACELYWGNTDKLIF.

The rearrangement links TRDV2 to TRDJ3; 8 bases map to TRDD3. The germline CDR1 and CDR2 sequences are GEAIGNYY and EKD. The V and J ends lost 3 bases and 1 base, in that order; junction bases with no gene match: 10. CDR3 length: 19 residues. CDR3 in amino acids: CACDVLGARVSWDTRQMFF. CDR3 DNA: TGTGCCTGTGACGTACTGGGGGCAAGGGTTTCCTGGGACACCCGACAGATGTTTTTC.

The chain has TRDV1 and TRDJ2, with D possibly being TRDD3 (5 bases). The CDR3 is 23 residues long. Trimming removed 3 bases from V and 6 bases from J, with 38 bases in between. Germline V gene lookup returns CDR1 TSWWSYY and CDR2 QGS. For the CDR3, the DNA is TGTGCTCTTGGGGATTCTGTCGCCCCGTTTCCCCATTCCGATATGGGGTCCCCAGCACAACTCTTCTTT. It specifies CALGDSVAPFPHSDMGSPAQLFF.

By frequency in the sample, this clone is medium-sized. The chain has TRDV1 and TRDJ1; 9 nucleotides agree with TRDD3. CDR1 TSWWSYY and CDR2 QGS come from the germline V gene. V trimming: 3 bases; J trimming: 0 bases; junction bases outside the gene matches: 11. This CDR3 has 18 residues. The CDR3 here is CALGDNYGGYPYTDKLIF. The CDR3 DNA is TGTGCTCTTGGGGATAACTACGGGGGATACCCGTACACCGATAAACTCATCTTT.

On this clone itself: TCRdb assigns this DNA the protein of a much larger clone, which departs from its translation at residue 4; this likely reflects a read error, and the protein shown comes from translating the DNA. The chain uses TRDV2 and TRDJ2, with 13 bases that match TRDD3. V gave up 5 bases and J gave up 0 bases; unmatched junction bases: 11. Germline CDR1 is GEAIGNYY and CDR2 is EKD. The CDR3 runs 19 residues. The CDR3 DNA sequence: TGTGCCTGTGCCCCCTTAACTGGGGGATACGTCCCTTTGACAGCACAACTCTTCTTT. Its translation: CACAPLTGGYVPLTAQLFF.

The genes are TRAV29/DV5 and TRDJ1, with 9 bases aligning to TRDD3. The CDR3 spans 17 residues. CDR1 and CDR2 (germline): NSMFDY, ISSIKDK. The CDR3 loop reads CSAIPPRGILGRDKLIF. The CDR3, as DNA: TGTTCCGCCATCCCTCCCCGGGGGATACTGGGGCGCGATAAACTCATCTTT. The whole variable domain, filled in from reference TRAV29/DV5 and TRDJ1, reads DQQVKQNSPSLSVQEGRISILNCDYTNSMFDYFLWYKKYPAEGPTFLISISSIKDKNEDGRFTVFLNKSAKHLSLHIVPSQPGDSAVYFCSAIPPRGILGRDKLIFGKGTRVTVEP.

This clone was seen a few times. The TCRdb record carries a much larger clone's protein, which differs from this DNA's translation at residue 7; a read error is the likely cause, and the protein listed here is the DNA translation. The rearrangement uses TRDV2 and TRDJ3; 7 nucleotides agree with TRDD3. Germline V gene data show CDR1 as GEAIGNYY and CDR2 as EKD. V lost 3 bases to trimming and J lost 3 bases; unmatched junction nucleotides: 10. This CDR3 comprises 18 residues. CDR3 loop: CACDPVPGDLWDTRQMFF. CDR3 DNA: TGTGCCTGTGACCCCGTACCGGGGGATCTCTGGGACACCCGACAGATGTTTTTC.

Comment on this clone: This may stem from a read error, because a much larger clone lies one nucleotide away. No DNA is shown, since the ends of the CDR3 on it are uncertain; the CDR3 is the one TCRdb lists. This chain joins TRDV2 and TRDJ3; TRDD3, the D gene given by the table, was not confirmed from the DNA. The CDR3 region is 21 residues in length, termini included. Germline CDR1 is GEAIGNYY and CDR2 is EKD. The CDR3 sequence is CASDTVGFGGGSSWDTRQMFF.

The chain couples TRDV2 to TRDJ3; D is perhaps TRDD3 (6 bases). The V end was cut by 1 base, the J end by 0 bases, with 15 bases between. Germline V gene data show CDR1 as GEAIGNYY and CDR2 as EKD. The CDR3 loop spans 19 amino acids. The CDR3 sequence is CACDTRGRGSSWDTRQMFF. The CDR3 DNA reads TGTGCCTGTGACACGAGAGGAAGGGGGAGCTCCTGGGACACCCGACAGATGTTTTTC.

In the case of this clone: TCRdb pairs this DNA with a much larger clone's protein that differs at residue 7, likely a read error; the protein shown was translated from the DNA. The chain combines TRDV2 with TRDJ3; 10 bases map to TRDD3. V lost 0 bases to trimming and J lost 0 bases; unmatched junction nucleotides: 7. CDR1 is GEAIGNYY, CDR2 EKD, per germline. This CDR3 has 20 residues. The CDR3 nucleotides read TGTGCCTGTGACACCCTACCGGGGGATACGCGCTCCTGGGACACCCGACAGATGTTTTTC. Translation gives CACDTLPGDTRSWDTRQMFF.

This clone was counted only a few times. A read error is possible here, since a much larger clone lies one base away. Other nucleotide sequences in the sample specify the same CDR3. V usage is TRDV1 and J usage is TRDJ1; TRDD3 agrees at 8 bases. The CDR3 covers 20 residues. The ends lost 0 bases at V and 0 bases at J; junction bases unmatched: 15. The germline V gene has CDR1 TSWWSYY and CDR2 QGS. The CDR3 reads CALGELWSKYWGADTDKLIF. CDR3 in DNA: TGTGCTCTTGGGGAACTCTGGTCGAAGTACTGGGGGGCGGACACCGATAAACTCATCTTT.